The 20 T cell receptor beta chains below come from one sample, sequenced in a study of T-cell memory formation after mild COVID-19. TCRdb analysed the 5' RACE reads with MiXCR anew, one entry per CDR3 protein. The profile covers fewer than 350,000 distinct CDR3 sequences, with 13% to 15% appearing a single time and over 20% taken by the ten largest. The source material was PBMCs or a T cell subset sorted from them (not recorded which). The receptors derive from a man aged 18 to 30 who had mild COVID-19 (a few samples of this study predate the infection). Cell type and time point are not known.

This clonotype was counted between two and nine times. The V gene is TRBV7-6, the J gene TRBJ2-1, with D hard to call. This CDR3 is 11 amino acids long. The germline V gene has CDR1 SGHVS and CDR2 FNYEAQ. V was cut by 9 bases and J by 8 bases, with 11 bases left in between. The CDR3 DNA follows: TGTGCCAGTCTAGATTACGATGAGCAGTTCTTC. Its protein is CASLDYDEQFF.

The CDR3 spells CASSYGLATDTQYF. DNA of the CDR3: TGTGCCAGCAGCTACGGACTAGCCACAGATACGCAGTATTTT. The chain uses TRBV7-3 and TRBJ2-3; TRBD2 aligns across 8 bases. CDR3 length: 14 residues. Germline V lookup: CDR1 SGHTA, CDR2 FQGTGA. The V segment lost 4 bases and the J segment 2 bases; nucleotides outside the gene matches: 2.

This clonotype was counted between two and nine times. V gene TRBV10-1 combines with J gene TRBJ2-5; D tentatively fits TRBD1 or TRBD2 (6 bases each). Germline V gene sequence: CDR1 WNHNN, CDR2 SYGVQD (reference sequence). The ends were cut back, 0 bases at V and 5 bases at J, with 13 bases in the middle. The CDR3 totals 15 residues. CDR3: CASSESRGLGETQYF. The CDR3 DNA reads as TGCGCCAGCAGTGAGTCTCGGGGGCTGGGGGAGACCCAGTACTTC.

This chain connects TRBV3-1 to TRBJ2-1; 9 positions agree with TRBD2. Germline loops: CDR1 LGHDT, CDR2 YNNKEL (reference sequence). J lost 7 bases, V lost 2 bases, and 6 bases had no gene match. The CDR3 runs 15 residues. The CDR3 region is CASSQSAGGRNEQFF. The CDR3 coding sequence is TGTGCCAGCAGCCAATCGGCGGGGGGGAGGAATGAGCAGTTCTTC.

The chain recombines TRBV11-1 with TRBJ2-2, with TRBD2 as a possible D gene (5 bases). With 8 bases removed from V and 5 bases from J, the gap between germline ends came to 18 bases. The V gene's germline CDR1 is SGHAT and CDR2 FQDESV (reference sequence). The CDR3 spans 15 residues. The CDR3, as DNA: TGTGCCAGCCGACCCGGTGACTACAAAACCGGGGAGCTGTTTTTT. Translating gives CASRPGDYKTGELFF.

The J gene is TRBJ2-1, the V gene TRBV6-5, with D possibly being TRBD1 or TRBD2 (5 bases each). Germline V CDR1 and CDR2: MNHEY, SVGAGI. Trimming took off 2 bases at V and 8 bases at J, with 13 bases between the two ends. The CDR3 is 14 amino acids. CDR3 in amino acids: CASSYGASSHEQFF. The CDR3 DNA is TGTGCCAGCAGTTACGGGGCTAGCAGTCATGAGCAGTTCTTC.

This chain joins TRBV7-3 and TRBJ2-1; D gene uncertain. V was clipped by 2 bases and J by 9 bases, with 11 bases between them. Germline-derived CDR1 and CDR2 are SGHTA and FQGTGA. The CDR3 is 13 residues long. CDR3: CASSLVLSVEQFF. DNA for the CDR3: TGTGCCAGCAGCTTAGTCCTGAGCGTTGAGCAGTTCTTC.

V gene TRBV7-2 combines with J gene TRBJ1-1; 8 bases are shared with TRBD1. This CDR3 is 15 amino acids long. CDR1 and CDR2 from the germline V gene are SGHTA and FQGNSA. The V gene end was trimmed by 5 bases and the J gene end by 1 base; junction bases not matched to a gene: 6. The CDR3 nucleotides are TGTGCCAGCAGCAAGTGGACAGGGCGGAACACTGAAGCTTTCTTT. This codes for CASSKWTGRNTEAFF. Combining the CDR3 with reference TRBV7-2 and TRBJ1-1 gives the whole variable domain GAGVSQSPSNKVTEKGKDVELRCDPISGHTALYWYRQSLGQGLEFLIYFQGNSAPDKSGLPSDRFSAERTGGSVSTLTIQRTQQEDSAVYLCASSKWTGRNTEAFFGQGTRLTVV.

The chain's CDR3 is CASSLGTQAETQYF. The DNA of the CDR3 is TGCGCCAGCAGCTTAGGGACCCAGGCCGAGACCCAGTACTTC. The rearrangement uses TRBV5-1 and TRBJ2-5; D is tentatively TRBD1 or TRBD2 (5 bases each). Trimming cost V 2 bases and J 5 bases, with 13 bases left between them. Germline CDR1 SGHRS, CDR2 YFSETQ. There are 14 residues in the CDR3. Full variable domain (outside the CDR3, taken from reference TRBV5-1 and TRBJ2-5): KAGVTQTPRYLIKTRGQQVTLSCSPISGHRSVSWYQQTPGQGLQFLFEYFSETQRNKGNFPGRFSGRQFSNSRSEMNVSTLELGDSALYLCASSLGTQAETQYFGPGTRLLVL.

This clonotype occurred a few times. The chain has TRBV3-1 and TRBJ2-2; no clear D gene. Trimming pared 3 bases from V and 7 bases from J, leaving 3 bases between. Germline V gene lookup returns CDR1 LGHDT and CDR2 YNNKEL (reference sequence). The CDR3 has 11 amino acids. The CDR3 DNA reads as TGTGCCAGCAGCCAGATCGGGGAGCTGTTTTTT. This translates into CASSQIGELFF. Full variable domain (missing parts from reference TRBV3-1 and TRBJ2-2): DTAVSQTPKYLVTQMGNDKSIKCEQNLGHDTMYWYKQDSKKFLKIMFSYNNKELIINETVPNRFSPKSPDKAHLNLHINSLELGDSAVYFCASSQIGELFFGEGSRLTVL.

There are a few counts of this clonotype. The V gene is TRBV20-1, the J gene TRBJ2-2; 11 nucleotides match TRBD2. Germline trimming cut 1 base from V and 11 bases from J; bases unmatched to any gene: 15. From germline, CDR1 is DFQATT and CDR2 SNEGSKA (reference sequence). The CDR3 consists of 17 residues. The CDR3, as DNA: TGCAGTGCTAGAGCTCACCCGCTAGCGGGGGGTCTTGAAGAGCTGTTTTTT. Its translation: CSARAHPLAGGLEELFF.

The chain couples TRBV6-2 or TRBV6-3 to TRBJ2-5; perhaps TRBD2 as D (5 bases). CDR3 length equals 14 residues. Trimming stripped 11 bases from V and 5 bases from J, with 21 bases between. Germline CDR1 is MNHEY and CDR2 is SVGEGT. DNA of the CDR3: TGTGCCGCCGAGTCTCGCTCGCGCGGGGAGACCCAGTACTTC. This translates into CAAESRSRGETQYF.

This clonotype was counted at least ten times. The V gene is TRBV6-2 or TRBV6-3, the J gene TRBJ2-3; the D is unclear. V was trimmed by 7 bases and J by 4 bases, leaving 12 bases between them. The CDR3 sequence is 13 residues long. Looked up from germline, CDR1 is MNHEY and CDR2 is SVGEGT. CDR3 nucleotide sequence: TGTGCCAGCACCTTGATTCCGCCAGATACGCAGTATTTT. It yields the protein CASTLIPPDTQYF.

The CDR3 sequence is CASSFGTDMNTEAFF. The DNA of the CDR3 is TGTGCCAGCAGCTTTGGTACAGACATGAACACTGAAGCTTTCTTT. The chain combines TRBV11-3 with TRBJ1-1; D remains ambiguous. The germline V gene has CDR1 SGHNT and CDR2 YENEEA. The CDR3 is made up of 15 amino acids. V was cut by 3 bases and J by 0 bases, with 11 bases left in between.

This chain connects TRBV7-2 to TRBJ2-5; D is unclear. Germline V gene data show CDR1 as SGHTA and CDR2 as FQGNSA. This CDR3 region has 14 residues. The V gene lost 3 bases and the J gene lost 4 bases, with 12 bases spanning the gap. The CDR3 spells CASSLSRSVETQYF. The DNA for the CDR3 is TGTGCCAGCAGCTTGTCTAGGAGTGTAGAGACCCAGTACTTC.

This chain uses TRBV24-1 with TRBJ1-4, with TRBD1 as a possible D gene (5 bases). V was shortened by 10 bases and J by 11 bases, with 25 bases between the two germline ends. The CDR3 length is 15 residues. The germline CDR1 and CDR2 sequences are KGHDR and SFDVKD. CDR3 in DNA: TGTGCCACGGGGTCCAGGGACCTGGAGAGCGAGAAACTGTTTTTT. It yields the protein CATGSRDLESEKLFF.

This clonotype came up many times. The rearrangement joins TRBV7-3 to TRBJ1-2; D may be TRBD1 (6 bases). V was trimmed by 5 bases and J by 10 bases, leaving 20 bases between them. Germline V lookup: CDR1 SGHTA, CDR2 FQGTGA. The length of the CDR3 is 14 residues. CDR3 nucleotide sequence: TGTGCCAGCAGCCAAAGGGACACCGCCAGAGACTACACCTTC. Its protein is CASSQRDTARDYTF.

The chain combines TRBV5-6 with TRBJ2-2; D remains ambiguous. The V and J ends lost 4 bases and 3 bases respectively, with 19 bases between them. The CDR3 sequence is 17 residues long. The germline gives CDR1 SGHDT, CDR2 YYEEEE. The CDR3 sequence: CASSLLSGSSYTGELFF. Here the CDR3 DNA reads TGTGCCAGCAGCCTACTCTCCGGGTCTTCTTACACCGGGGAGCTGTTTTTT.

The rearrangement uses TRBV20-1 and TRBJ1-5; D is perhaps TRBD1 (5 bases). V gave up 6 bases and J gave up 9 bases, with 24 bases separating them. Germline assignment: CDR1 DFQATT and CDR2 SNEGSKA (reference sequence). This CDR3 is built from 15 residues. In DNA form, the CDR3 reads TGCAGTGCCCACCAAGGGAGGGGTCCAAGCTGGCCCCAGCATTTT. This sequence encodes CSAHQGRGPSWPQHF.

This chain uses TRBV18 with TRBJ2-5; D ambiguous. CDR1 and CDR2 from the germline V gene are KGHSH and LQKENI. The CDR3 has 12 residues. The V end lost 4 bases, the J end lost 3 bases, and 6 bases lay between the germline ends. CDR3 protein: CASSLVEETQYF. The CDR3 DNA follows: TGTGCCAGCTCACTCGTAGAAGAGACCCAGTACTTC.